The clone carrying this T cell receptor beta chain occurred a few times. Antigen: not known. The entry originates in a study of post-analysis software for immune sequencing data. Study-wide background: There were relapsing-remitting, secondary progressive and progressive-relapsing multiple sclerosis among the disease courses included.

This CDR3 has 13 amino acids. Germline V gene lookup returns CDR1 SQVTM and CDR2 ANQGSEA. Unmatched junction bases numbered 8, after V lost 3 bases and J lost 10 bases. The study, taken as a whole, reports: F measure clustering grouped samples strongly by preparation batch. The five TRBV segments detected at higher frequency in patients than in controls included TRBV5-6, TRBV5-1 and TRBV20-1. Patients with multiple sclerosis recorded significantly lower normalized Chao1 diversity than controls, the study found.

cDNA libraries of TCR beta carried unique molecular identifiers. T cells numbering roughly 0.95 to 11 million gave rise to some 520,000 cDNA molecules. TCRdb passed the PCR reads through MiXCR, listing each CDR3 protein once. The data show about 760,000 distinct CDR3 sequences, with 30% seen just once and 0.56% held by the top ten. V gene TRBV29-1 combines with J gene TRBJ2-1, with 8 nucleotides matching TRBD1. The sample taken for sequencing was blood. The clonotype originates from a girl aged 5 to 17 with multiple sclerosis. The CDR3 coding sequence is TGCAGCGTTGATGCGACAGGGGCTCGGGAGCAGTTCTTC. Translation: CSVDATGAREQFF.